This is a list of T cell receptor beta chains from one sample in a study of shared clonotypes between healthy human individuals. Repertoires were generated with immunoSEQ multiplex PCR, while TCRdb's copy carries only in-frame clones and drops some. The sample includes around 1,900,000 clones, around 93% of them seen just once. Specimen: naive CD8+ T cells from PBMCs. These receptors were taken from a man between 18 and 35 years old in good health. Some clones in this sample may be carry-over from other donors' samples. CDR3s include the opening cysteine and the closing phenylalanine or tryptophan. Fields, in order: clone size, D gene, V gene, J gene, CDR3 DNA, CDR3 protein. The D gene is left open where the match is weak. Expanded clones are given a class, and other clones once, few, many or no size at all.

>-|-|TRBV7-2|TRBJ1-1
TGTGCCAGCAGGTTGGGTCGTTTTGAAGCTTTCTTT
CASRLGRFEAFF
>-|-|TRBV29-1|TRBJ2-1
TGCAGCGTTGCGCTGCGCGGGATGTACAATGAGCAGTTCTTC
CSVALRGMYNEQFF
>-|TRBD2|TRBV5-6|TRBJ2-7
TGTGCCAGCAGCCTCGGACTAGCGGGATTGCACGAGCAGTACTTC
CASSLGLAGLHEQYF
>-|-|TRBV6-5|TRBJ1-3
TGTGCCAGCAGTTACGGACTCGGAGACACCATATATTTT
CASSYGLGDTIYF
>once|-|TRBV10-3|TRBJ1-5
TGTGCCACCAATGACGGCAGCAATCAGCCCCAGCATTTT
CATNDGSNQPQHF
>-|TRBD1|TRBV28|TRBJ1-1
TGTGCCAGCAGTCTCGGACAGGGATACGAAGCTTTCTTT
CASSLGQGYEAFF
>once|-|TRBV19|TRBJ2-7
TGTGCCAGTAGTTTGGACAGTGGCTACGAGCAGTACTTC
CASSLDSGYEQYF
>-|TRBD1|TRBV18|TRBJ2-1
TGTGCCAGCTCAGCTCCGGGACAGGGGGTCTACAATGAGCAGTTCTTC
CASSAPGQGVYNEQFF
>once|-|TRBV6-5|TRBJ1-1
TGTGCCAGCAGTTATTCACAGTGGGGCACTGAAGCTTTCTTT
CASSYSQWGTEAFF
>-|TRBD1|TRBV7-2|TRBJ1-4
TGTGCCAGCAGCTTCGGGACAGGGTTTAAAAAACTGTTTTTT
CASSFGTGFKKLFF
>-|TRBD2|TRBV5-6|TRBJ2-7
TGTGCCAGCAGCTTGGTGCTAGCGGAGGACTACGAGCAGTACTTC
CASSLVLAEDYEQYF
>once|TRBD1|TRBV5-6|TRBJ2-3
TGTGCCAGCAGCTTCGGGACAGGGGGCCTAGATACGCAGTATTTT
CASSFGTGGLDTQYF
>-|-|TRBV5-1|TRBJ2-7
TGCGCCAGCAGCTTGATGCCAGGAAGACTAGAATCCCACGAGCAGTACTTC
CASSLMPGRLESHEQYF
>-|-|TRBV4-3|TRBJ2-3
TGCGCCAGCAGCCAAGAATATGGGGGGCGCCTTACGCAGTATTTT
CASSQEYGGRLTQYF
>-|TRBD2|TRBV4-2|TRBJ2-7
TGTGCCAGCAGCCAAGATGAAAGTAGCGGGAGAGCGGAGCAGTACTTC
CASSQDESSGRAEQYF
>-|TRBD1|TRBV7-2|TRBJ1-1
TGTGCCAGCAGCTTAGTCACAGGGGGCACTGAAGCTTTCTTT
CASSLVTGGTEAFF
>-|TRBD2|TRBV9|TRBJ2-2
TGTGCCAGCAGCGTAGATGATCTAGCGGGAGAGGGATCGTGGACCGGGGAGCTGTTTTTT
CASSVDDLAGEGSWTGELFF
>once|-|TRBV7-9|TRBJ2-3
TGTGCCAGCAGCTTAGAAAGAAGCACAGATACGCAGTATTTT
CASSLERSTDTQYF
>-|-|TRBV7-9|TRBJ1-3
TGTGCCAGCAGCTTAGCGGGGTTTGGAAACACCATATATTTT
CASSLAGFGNTIYF
>-|-|TRBV9|TRBJ2-5
TGTGCCAGCAGCGTAGGGGACAACAGCCAAGAGACCCAGTACTTC
CASSVGDNSQETQYF
>-|-|TRBV30|TRBJ1-2
TGTGCCTGGAGTACCACACTCAACTATGGCTACACCTTC
CAWSTTLNYGYTF
>-|-|TRBV30|TRBJ2-7
TGTGCCTGGAGTCCCCCACCAGGGTCCCTCGGGGAGCAGTACTTC
CAWSPPPGSLGEQYF
>-|-|TRBV28|TRBJ2-3
TGTGCCAGCAGTTTCCCGCTTGGGGCAGATACGCAGTATTTT
CASSFPLGADTQYF
>-|-|TRBV9|TRBJ1-2
TGTGCCAGCAGACCAGAGTTCGGGTATGGCTACACCTTC
CASRPEFGYGYTF
>-|-|TRBV5-6|TRBJ1-2
TGTGCCAGCAGCTTAATCGGGGATCTGAATGGCTACACCTTC
CASSLIGDLNGYTF
>-|TRBD2|TRBV10-3|TRBJ2-7
TGTGCCTCGGGCGGGGGGGTCTCCGAGCAGTACTTC
CASGGGVSEQYF
>-|-|TRBV27|TRBJ1-5
TGTGCCAGCAGTTTTTCGGGGGACAATCAGCCCCAGCATTTT
CASSFSGDNQPQHF
>few|-|TRBV5-4|TRBJ1-2
TGTGCCAGCAGCTTGAGGGGGATTAGCGGTTATGGCTACACCTTC
CASSLRGISGYGYTF
>few|TRBD1|TRBV7-2|TRBJ1-5
TGTGCCAGCAGCCGACAGGGGAGCAGTCAGCCCCAGCATTTT
CASSRQGSSQPQHF
>-|-|TRBV27|TRBJ2-2
TGTGCCAGCAGTTTATCGGTGGTTACCGGGGAGCTGTTTTTT
CASSLSVVTGELFF
>-|TRBD1|TRBV5-6|TRBJ2-7
TGTGCCAGCAGCTCAGGGGGCGGCTACGAGCAGTACTTC
CASSSGGGYEQYF
>-|-|TRBV28|TRBJ2-7
TGTGCCAGCAGGGGCTTAGCGGAGAGCTCCTACGAGCAGTACTTC
CASRGLAESSYEQYF
>-|-|TRBV9|TRBJ1-3
TGTGCCAGCAGCCCCAACTCAGGAGGCGGAAACACCATATATTTT
CASSPNSGGGNTIYF
>-|-|TRBV6-6|TRBJ1-4
TGTGCCAGCAGTTACGGGGCGTGGGGTGTGGATGAAAAACTGTTTTTT
CASSYGAWGVDEKLFF
>-|-|TRBV4-1|TRBJ2-3
TGCGCCAGCAGCCAAGATCATCGAAGGGATGGTGGCACAGATACGCAGTATTTT
CASSQDHRRDGGTDTQYF
>-|-|TRBV4-1|TRBJ1-1
TGCGCCAGCAGCCATTATGCTATTGGGGGTATGGACACTGAAGCTTTCTTT
CASSHYAIGGMDTEAFF
>-|TRBD1|TRBV29-1|TRBJ2-1
TGCAGCGTTAACAGGGGTGGCAATGAGCAGTTCTTC
CSVNRGGNEQFF
>-|-|TRBV7-2|TRBJ2-2
TGTGCCAGCAGCTGGACAGTAACCGGGGAGCTGTTTTTT
CASSWTVTGELFF
>-|TRBD1|TRBV28|TRBJ2-7
TGTGCCAGCAGTTTACCCGGGACAGGGGTCTACGAGCAGTACTTC
CASSLPGTGVYEQYF
>-|TRBD2|TRBV30|TRBJ2-1
TGTGCCTGGAGTGTACGCCTAGCGGGAATCTACATACTCGGGAATGAGCAGTTCTTC
CAWSVRLAGIYILGNEQFF
>once|-|TRBV7-9|TRBJ2-6
TGTGCCAGCAGCTTTTGGGTCTCTGGGGCCAACGTCCTGACTTTC
CASSFWVSGANVLTF
>once|TRBD1|TRBV10-3|TRBJ2-2
TGTGCCATCAGTGTGACAGGGGAATCCGGGGAGCTGTTTTTT
CAISVTGESGELFF
>-|-|TRBV2|TRBJ1-2
TGTGCCAGCAACTCCGGGGTTGGTGACTATGGCTACACCTTC
CASNSGVGDYGYTF